Below are 20 T cell receptor beta chains sequenced from a single sample in a study of long-term antiretroviral therapy in people with HIV. At the survey level, the v3.0 immunoSEQ assay was run. Generated by immunoSEQ multiplex PCR, the TCRdb table keeps only in-frame clones and is missing some. The table lists 25,000 to 35,000 clones, approximately 96% of them singletons. The sample was unsorted PBMCs, taken approximately 6.5 years after starting antiretroviral therapy. Receptors originate from a young man with HIV.

This chain uses TRBV5-4 with TRBJ2-3; 12 bases are a match to TRBD2. The CDR3 is made up of 17 amino acids. J lost 5 bases, V lost 0 bases, and 7 bases had no gene match. Germline CDR1 is SGHNT and CDR2 is YYREEE (reference sequence). CDR3 region: CASSLGRLAGVKDTQYF. The CDR3 bases are TGTGCCAGCAGCTTGGGCCGACTAGCGGGAGTGAAAGATACGCAGTATTTT.

V usage is TRBV4-1 and J usage is TRBJ1-3; D is unclear. Germline V gene lookup returns CDR1 MGHRA and CDR2 YSYEKL. The CDR3 covers 15 residues. The V gene lost 0 bases and the J gene lost 0 bases, with 6 bases spanning the gap. The CDR3 nucleotides read TGCGCCAGCAGCCAAGATAGGGCCTCTGGAAACACCATATATTTT. It is translated as CASSQDRASGNTIYF.

The chain joins TRBV7-9 to TRBJ1-3; possible D gene TRBD1, 5 bases. CDR3 length: 13 amino acids. The germline V gene has CDR1 SEHNR and CDR2 FQNEAQ (reference sequence). The V end lost 8 bases, the J end lost 0 bases, and 8 bases lay between the germline ends. CDR3 amino acids: CASVDTSGNTIYF. The CDR3 bases are TGTGCCAGCGTGGACACCTCTGGAAACACCATATATTTT.

This clone was seen more than once but under ten times. The genes are TRBV6-1 and TRBJ1-2; D not certain. CDR3 length: 13 amino acids. With 4 bases removed from V and 1 base from J, the gap between germline ends came to 7 bases. The germline CDR1 and CDR2 sequences are MNHNS and SASEGT. The CDR3: CASSGGLNYGYTF. CDR3 bases: TGTGCCAGCAGTGGAGGCCTTAACTATGGCTACACCTTC.

The CDR3 loop reads CASGQGGNEQFF. The CDR3 DNA reads TGTGCCAGCGGCCAGGGGGGCAATGAGCAGTTCTTC. This chain joins TRBV6-6 and TRBJ2-1; D possibly corresponds to TRBD1 (7 bases). CDR1 and CDR2 (germline): MNHNY, SVGAGI (reference sequence). The CDR3 is made up of 12 amino acids. V lost 8 bases to trimming and J lost 6 bases, with 11 bases between them.

The V and J genes are TRBV7-8 and TRBJ2-1, with TRBD2 identical over 11 bases. The CDR3 covers 13 residues. Germline CDR1 SGHVS, CDR2 FQNEAQ. The V gene end was trimmed by 6 bases and the J gene end by 5 bases; junction bases not matched to a gene: 0. CDR3 loop: CASRTSGDNEQFF. The DNA of the CDR3 is TGTGCCAGCAGGACTAGCGGGGACAATGAGCAGTTCTTC.

This chain uses TRBV13 with TRBJ2-1; 7 positions agree with TRBD2. This CDR3 has 18 amino acids. Germline CDR1 reads PRHDT; CDR2 reads FYEKMQ (reference sequence). V lost 5 bases, J lost 6 bases, and 19 bases stayed unmatched. The CDR3 DNA sequence: TGTGCCAGCAGCCTAAAAACTCTACCGGGACTACAGACCAATGAGCAGTTCTTC. It codes for CASSLKTLPGLQTNEQFF.

DNA for the CDR3: TGCGCCAGCAGCGGACAGGGAGCGGATACGCAGTATTTT. Translated, it gives CASSGQGADTQYF. The V call is TRBV5-1, the J call TRBJ2-3, with 8 positions matching TRBD1. The CDR3 is 13 residues long. In germline, CDR1 is SGHRS, CDR2 YFSETQ. With 4 bases clipped from V and 6 bases from J, the junction kept 4 bases outside the gene matches.

The chain couples TRBV5-6 to TRBJ2-7; possibly TRBD1 for D (5 bases). CDR1 is SGHDT and CDR2 is YYEEEE in the germline V gene. V was shortened by 4 bases and J by 3 bases, with 14 bases between the two germline ends. The CDR3 runs to 14 residues. The DNA of the CDR3 is TGTGCCAGCAGCATGACCCCAGGGTTCTACGAGCAGTACTTC. Translated, it gives CASSMTPGFYEQYF.

The J gene is TRBJ1-1, the V gene TRBV9; D gene ambiguous. Germline CDR1 is SGDLS and CDR2 is YYNGEE. This CDR3 has 14 residues. V lost 0 bases, J lost 0 bases, and 6 bases lay in between. Here the CDR3 DNA reads TGTGCCAGCAGCGTAGGGTTGCTGAACACTGAAGCTTTCTTT. The encoded protein is CASSVGLLNTEAFF.

This clone occurred a few times. V gene TRBV4-3 combines with J gene TRBJ2-1; possible D gene TRBD2, 6 bases. V was shortened by 1 base and J by 6 bases, with 19 bases between the two germline ends. Germline CDR1 reads LGHNA; CDR2 reads YSLEER. This CDR3 region has 17 residues. The CDR3 DNA is TGCGCCAGCAGCCAAGTAGCAGAACTAGCACGGGGCAATGAGCAGTTCTTC. It translates to CASSQVAELARGNEQFF.

J is TRBJ2-7 and V is TRBV15; 8 bases match TRBD2. The CDR3 has 14 amino acids. V was pared by 1 base and J by 2 bases, with 1 base of the junction left unmatched. Germline V gives CDR1 LNHNV, CDR2 YYDKDF (reference sequence). Here the CDR3 DNA reads TGTGCCACCAGCAGAGGTAGCGGGGCCTACGAGCAGTACTTC. It codes for CATSRGSGAYEQYF.

The rearrangement uses TRBV6-1 and TRBJ2-3; D not certain. Looked up from germline, CDR1 is MNHNS and CDR2 is SASEGT. Trimming left V 2 bases short and J 5 bases short, with 5 bases between. This CDR3 has 12 amino acids. The CDR3 nucleotides read TGTGCCAGCAGTGAAATTGGAGATACGCAGTATTTT. Its protein is CASSEIGDTQYF.

The chain joins TRBV5-6 to TRBJ1-2; 12 bases agree with TRBD1. Germline CDR1 reads SGHDT; CDR2 reads YYEEEE. V trimming: 3 bases; J trimming: 2 bases; junction bases outside the gene matches: 11. This CDR3 has 18 amino acids. The CDR3 reads CASSYPPGQGAINYGYTF. Here the CDR3 DNA reads TGTGCCAGCAGCTATCCGCCGGGACAGGGGGCTATAAACTATGGCTACACCTTC.

Regarding this clone: Other DNA sequences in this sample translate to the same CDR3. The genes are TRBV11-2 and TRBJ2-7; D possibly corresponds to TRBD2 (6 bases). V lost 1 base and J lost 2, with 6 bases in between. CDR1 is SGHAT, CDR2 FQNNGV, per germline. CDR3 size: 13 residues. CDR3 sequence reads: CASSLAGAYEQYF. As DNA, the CDR3 is TGTGCCAGCAGCTTAGCGGGAGCCTACGAGCAGTACTTC.

The gene calls are TRBV10-3 and TRBJ2-2; D uncertain. CDR1 is ENHRY, CDR2 SYGVKD, per germline. V lost 2 bases, J lost 0 bases, and 7 bases lay in between. This CDR3 region has 15 residues. The CDR3 nucleotides are TGTGCCATCAGTGAGACGCCCCCGAACACCGGGGAGCTGTTTTTT. Its protein product is CAISETPPNTGELFF.

The chain is built from TRBV11-2 and TRBJ2-2; no clear D gene. This CDR3 is 14 amino acids long. CDR1 SGHAT and CDR2 FQNNGV come from the germline V gene. Trimming removed 4 bases at V and 5 bases at J, with 11 bases between. Here the CDR3 reads CASSSLRGTGELFF. The DNA of the CDR3 is TGTGCCAGCAGCTCCCTGAGAGGAACCGGGGAGCTGTTTTTT. Full variable domain (missing parts from reference TRBV11-2 and TRBJ2-2): EAGVAQSPRYKIIEKRQSVAFWCNPISGHATLYWYQQILGQGPKLLIQFQNNGVVDDSQLPKDRFSAERLKGVDSTLKIQPAKLEDSAVYLCASSSLRGTGELFFGEGSRLTVL.

The rearrangement uses TRBV9 and TRBJ2-2, with 14 bases fitting TRBD2. The CDR3 is 17 amino acids. The V gene's germline CDR1 is SGDLS and CDR2 YYNGEE. Losses at the gene ends were 3 bases for V and 7 bases for J; bases not matched to a gene: 8. CDR3 protein: CASSAGGLAGGSGELFF. The CDR3 DNA is TGTGCCAGCAGCGCCGGAGGACTAGCGGGAGGAAGCGGGGAGCTGTTTTTT.

CDR3 amino acids: CASRPQGAAGGYTF. CDR3 in DNA: TGTGCCAGTAGGCCGCAGGGAGCAGCGGGTGGCTACACCTTC. This sequence joins TRBV19 and TRBJ1-2, with TRBD1 as a possible D gene (5 bases). V lost 6 bases and J lost 7, with 18 bases in between. The CDR3 is made up of 14 amino acids. Germline V gene data show CDR1 as LNHDA and CDR2 as SQIVND (reference sequence).

V usage is TRBV7-2 and J usage is TRBJ2-7, with TRBD1 matching over 9 bases. This CDR3 is 14 amino acids long. In germline, CDR1 is SGHTA, CDR2 FQGNSA. J was trimmed by 6 bases and V by 4 bases; bases with no gene match: 7. Here the CDR3 reads CASSYRDRVSEQYF. The CDR3 nucleotides are TGTGCCAGCAGCTACCGGGACAGGGTTTCCGAGCAGTACTTC.